The 3 T cell receptor beta chains below were found in one sample sequenced in a study of OX40 agonist ivuxolimab in advanced cancers. Method: immunoSEQ multiplex PCR; TCRdb's copy keeps in-frame clones and lacks some. The table records approximately 70,000 clones, around 90% of them present only once. The sample here was CD4+ or CD8+ T cells sorted from blood, taken in a trial of the OX40 agonist ivuxolimab. The receptors stem from an adult with an advanced solid tumor such as melanoma, head and neck, liver or kidney cancer.

The rearrangement links TRBV7-2 to TRBJ2-7; 9 bases map to TRBD2. Trimming cost V 5 bases and J 4 bases; bases outside gene matches: 15. In germline, CDR1 is SGHTA, CDR2 FQGNSA. This CDR3 region has 17 residues. The CDR3 DNA follows: TGTGCCAGCAGCCCAGAGGTTACTAGCGGGCGGTTTTACGAGCAGTACTTC. It encodes CASSPEVTSGRFYEQYF.

This clone was observed once. The chain couples TRBV5-4 to TRBJ2-3; 7 nucleotides align to TRBD1. The V and J ends lost 3 bases and 6 bases, in that order; junction bases with no gene match: 10. The length of the CDR3 is 15 residues. Germline assignment: CDR1 SGHNT and CDR2 YYREEE (reference sequence). The CDR3 sequence: CASSSRQGAGDTQYF. The DNA for the CDR3 is TGTGCCAGCAGCTCAAGACAGGGCGCCGGGGATACGCAGTATTTT. The entire variable domain, with the rest obtained from reference TRBV5-4 and TRBJ2-3, is as follows: ETGVTQSPTHLIKTRGQQVTLRCSSQSGHNTVSWYQQALGQGPQFIFQYYREEENGRGNFPPRFSGLQFPNYSSELNVNALELDDSALYLCASSSRQGAGDTQYFGPGTRLTVL.

The genes are TRBV19 and TRBJ1-6; D gene unclear. The CDR3 totals 13 residues. Trimming pared 4 bases from V and 3 bases from J, leaving 4 bases between. Germline CDR1 reads LNHDA; CDR2 reads SQIVND (reference sequence). As DNA, the CDR3 is TGTGCCAGTAGTACCGACTATAATTCACCCCTCCACTTT. Translated: CASSTDYNSPLHF.